The clone carrying this T cell receptor (beta chain) was observed a handful of times. As yet, its antigen is unknown. The sample belongs to a study of immune cell composition in non-small cell lung cancer. The assay was immunoSEQ multiplex PCR, and TCRdb's table has in-frame clones only and misses some. The profile shows about 2,200 clones, roughly three quarters of them singletons. Normal lung was taken at the farthest possible site, at least 3 cm from tumour. The germline V gene encodes CDR1 SGHRS and CDR2 YFSETQ. Trimming shortened V by 4 bases and J by 8 bases, and 16 bases separated the two germline ends. The CDR3 has 13 amino acids. Study results and limitations: Tumour-associated clones >0.5% occurred in 25% to 40% of adenocarcinomas, less than 80% of squamous.

Sequences were obtained from non-adjacent lung tissue. The receptor's source is a human donor with non-small cell lung cancer. The chain couples TRBV5-1 to TRBJ2-7, with D perhaps TRBD2 (6 bases). CDR3: CASSPPAGSQQYF. As DNA, the CDR3 is TGCGCCAGCAGCCCGCCGGCGGGGTCTCAGCAGTACTTC.